This entry concerns a single T cell receptor beta chain. Its antigen is unknown. This entry belongs to a study of graft-versus-host responses after intestinal transplantation. Overall study context: Anti-thymocyte globulin was used for induction in all recipients, who then took tacrolimus and steroids for roughly three years. Study conclusions and caveats: The study found high graft-versus-host to host-versus-graft clonal ratios in allografts of patients with graft-donor T cell macrochimerism. Detected in recipient marrow were GvH clones, some of which were first observed in ileum or blood.

The data were produced by immunoSEQ multiplex PCR, yet TCRdb's version contains in-frame clones alone and is incomplete. The table has more than 95,000 clones, about 88% seen once; the top ten hold about 1%. Germline CDR1 is SGHTA and CDR2 is FQGTGA. The CDR3 totals 13 residues. The ends were cut back, 6 bases at V and 0 bases at J, with 7 bases in the middle. The gene calls are TRBV7-3 and TRBJ2-3; no definite D call. This material consisted of unstimulated CD4+ T cells sorted from spleen or lymph node cells, taken before intestinal transplant. This sequence was found in a human donor who received an intestinal transplant. CDR3 in amino acids: CASRPSSTDTQYF. The DNA for the CDR3 is TGTGCCAGCAGGCCCTCAAGCACAGATACGCAGTATTTT.